The rows below give T cell receptor beta chains drawn from one sample of a study of OX40 agonist ivuxolimab in advanced cancers. The table came from immunoSEQ multiplex PCR; TCRdb's copy has only in-frame clones and leaves some out. Among roughly 75,000 clones listed, about 85% were seen once. This sample comprised CD4+ or CD8+ T cells sorted from blood, obtained in a trial of the OX40 agonist ivuxolimab. These receptors came from an adult with an advanced solid tumor such as melanoma, head and neck, liver or kidney cancer. Each CDR3 is given with its conserved first and last residue. The order of the fields is clone size, CDR3 length, V gene, J gene, D gene, CDR3 protein, CDR3 DNA. A D gene is named only where the DNA matches it firmly. The listing skips clone size in some rows; elsewhere it reads once, few, many or a size class.

NA	13	TRBV5-4	TRBJ2-7	NA	CASSLALGYEQYF	TGTGCCAGCAGCTTGGCTCTGGGGTACGAGCAGTACTTC
NA	15	TRBV5-1	TRBJ2-2	NA	CASSLAGGHTGELFF	TGCGCCAGCAGCTTGGCTGGGGGGCACACCGGGGAGCTGTTTTTT
NA	14	TRBV19	TRBJ2-6	TRBD1	CASIGTAGANVLTF	TGTGCCAGTATTGGGACAGCTGGGGCCAACGTCCTGACTTTC
NA	15	TRBV28	TRBJ2-1	NA	CASRGGWSSYNEQFF	TGTGCCAGCAGAGGGGGTTGGAGCTCCTACAATGAGCAGTTCTTC
few	17	TRBV7-8	TRBJ1-5	NA	CASSLSTRGVSNQPQHF	TGTGCCAGCAGCTTAAGTACCAGGGGTGTCAGCAATCAGCCCCAGCATTTT
NA	15	TRBV2	TRBJ2-3	TRBD2	CASSTLAGGVDTQYF	TGTGCCAGCAGCACACTAGCGGGAGGAGTAGATACGCAGTATTTT
NA	17	TRBV27	TRBJ2-2	TRBD2	CASSFRGTSGNTGELFF	TGTGCCAGCAGTTTTCGAGGGACTAGCGGGAACACCGGGGAGCTGTTTTTT
NA	14	TRBV25-1	TRBJ2-1	TRBD1	CASSVGQGGNEQFF	TGTGCCAGCAGTGTCGGACAGGGGGGTAATGAGCAGTTCTTC
NA	13	TRBV5-1	TRBJ2-5	NA	CASSLGRLETQYF	TGCGCCAGCAGCTTGGGTCGGTTGGAGACCCAGTACTTC
NA	11	TRBV19	TRBJ2-5	NA	CASRGQETQYF	TGTGCAAGCAGGGGTCAAGAGACCCAGTACTTC
few	14	TRBV5-1	TRBJ2-1	NA	CASSFRTVENEQFF	TGCGCCAGCAGCTTCCGGACTGTCGAGAATGAGCAGTTCTTC
NA	14	TRBV7-3	TRBJ2-2	NA	CASSLGGNTGELFF	TGTGCCAGCAGCTTAGGGGGAAACACCGGGGAGCTGTTTTTT
NA	14	TRBV7-7	TRBJ2-1	NA	CASSLAGSYNEQFF	TGTGCCAGCAGCTTGGCGGGCTCCTACAATGAGCAGTTCTTC
NA	14	TRBV7-2	TRBJ1-1	NA	CASSLGGQGLGAFF	TGTGCCAGCAGCTTAGGGGGCCAGGGTCTGGGAGCTTTCTTT
NA	16	TRBV27	TRBJ2-6	TRBD2	CASSPRGGSGANVLTF	TGTGCCAGCAGTCCCCGGGGGGGGAGCGGGGCCAACGTCCTGACTTTC
NA	14	TRBV11-3	TRBJ2-1	TRBD1	CASSGTGGLNEQFF	TGTGCCAGCAGCGGGACAGGGGGATTAAATGAGCAGTTCTTC
NA	14	TRBV5-4	TRBJ1-2	NA	CASSLMGGGYGYTF	TGTGCCAGCAGCTTGATGGGGGGCGGCTATGGCTACACCTTC
NA	13	TRBV5-1	TRBJ2-7	TRBD1	CASSSGQGREQYF	TGCGCCAGCAGCTCAGGACAGGGTCGCGAGCAGTACTTC
NA	17	TRBV5-5	TRBJ1-1	NA	CASSLAWGTLANTEAFF	TGTGCCAGCAGCTTGGCCTGGGGTACCCTGGCGAACACTGAAGCTTTCTTT
NA	13	TRBV7-9	TRBJ2-1	NA	CASSFSVTLEQFF	TGTGCCAGCAGCTTTTCGGTCACACTTGAGCAGTTCTTC
NA	13	TRBV28	TRBJ2-3	NA	CASSLFRVDTQYF	TGTGCCAGCAGTTTATTTAGGGTGGATACGCAGTATTTT
NA	15	TRBV7-7	TRBJ2-1	NA	CASSPSGGTDNEQFF	TGTGCTAGCAGCCCCTCTGGCGGGACTGACAATGAGCAGTTCTTC
NA	14	TRBV19	TRBJ2-7	NA	CASTQALGTDEQYF	TGTGCCAGTACCCAAGCGCTGGGGACGGACGAGCAGTACTTC
NA	12	TRBV6-1	TRBJ1-1	NA	CASRIRATEAFF	TGTGCCAGCAGGATCAGGGCCACTGAAGCTTTCTTT
NA	14	TRBV6-6	TRBJ2-5	NA	CASKLRGGKEAQYF	TGTGCCAGCAAACTTAGAGGGGGGAAAGAGGCCCAGTACTTC
NA	15	TRBV5-8	TRBJ1-5	TRBD1	CASSLQGANNQPQHF	TGTGCCAGCAGCTTGCAGGGGGCGAACAATCAGCCCCAGCATTTT
NA	12	TRBV18	TRBJ2-7	NA	CASSPRVYEQYF	TGTGCCAGCTCACCACGGGTTTACGAGCAGTACTTC
NA	13	TRBV11-2	TRBJ2-2	TRBD1	CASSLQGQGELFF	TGTGCCAGCAGCTTACAGGGACAGGGGGAGCTGTTTTTT
NA	14	TRBV5-1	TRBJ2-7	TRBD2	CASSLSSGSYEQYF	TGCGCCAGCAGCTTGTCCAGCGGGAGCTACGAGCAGTACTTC
NA	15	TRBV27	TRBJ2-7	NA	CASSLQGANSIEQYF	TGTGCCAGCAGTTTACAGGGTGCAAATAGTATCGAGCAGTACTTC
few	15	TRBV7-9	TRBJ2-2	NA	CASSLSPRGTGELFF	TGTGCCAGCAGCTTATCTCCCAGGGGCACCGGGGAGCTGTTTTTT
NA	13	TRBV28	TRBJ1-1	TRBD1	CASRGTGRTEAFF	TGTGCCAGCAGGGGGACAGGGCGGACTGAAGCTTTCTTT
NA	13	TRBV6-5	TRBJ2-5	NA	CATIEAGAETQYF	TGTGCCACCATTGAGGCGGGGGCAGAGACCCAGTACTTC
NA	15	TRBV18	TRBJ2-7	NA	CASSPPAEVSYEQYF	TGTGCCAGCTCACCACCGGCGGAGGTCTCCTACGAGCAGTACTTC
NA	13	TRBV6-6	TRBJ2-5	NA	CASTGRFQETQYF	TGTGCCAGCACGGGACGATTCCAAGAGACCCAGTACTTC
NA	18	TRBV27	TRBJ2-3	NA	CASSSTYSYNPNTDTQYF	TGTGCCAGCAGTTCCACCTACTCCTACAACCCGAACACAGATACGCAGTATTTT
NA	14	TRBV7-2	TRBJ1-1	NA	CASGKRGGNTEAFF	TGTGCCAGCGGAAAACGAGGGGGGAACACTGAAGCTTTCTTT
NA	11	TRBV28	TRBJ1-4	NA	CASSFEARLFF	TGTGCCAGCAGTTTTGAGGCTAGACTGTTTTTT
NA	15	TRBV14	TRBJ2-5	TRBD2	CASSQDAGDWVTQYF	TGTGCCAGCAGCCAAGATGCGGGAGATTGGGTGACCCAGTACTTC
NA	12	TRBV10-3	TRBJ1-1	NA	CATTTGNTEAFF	TGTGCCACGACGACTGGGAACACTGAAGCTTTCTTT
NA	17	TRBV30	TRBJ1-5	NA	CAWSVMMVQGGNQPQHF	TGTGCCTGGAGTGTAATGATGGTACAGGGAGGCAATCAGCCCCAGCATTTT
NA	13	TRBV5-6	TRBJ1-1	NA	CASVRTGITEAFF	TGTGCCAGCGTACGTACAGGGATCACTGAAGCTTTCTTT
NA	16	TRBV11-3	TRBJ2-1	TRBD2	CASSLGASGSRDEQFF	TGTGCCAGCAGCTTAGGGGCTAGCGGGAGCAGAGATGAGCAGTTCTTC
NA	12	TRBV2	TRBJ2-7	NA	CASSLNSEQQYF	TGTGCCAGCAGCCTAAATAGCGAGCAGCAGTACTTC
NA	15	TRBV19	TRBJ2-1	NA	CASSIGTGPYNEQFF	TGTGCCAGTAGTATAGGCACAGGGCCCTACAATGAGCAGTTCTTC
NA	13	TRBV11-3	TRBJ1-2	NA	CASYLGALVGYTF	TGTGCCAGCTATCTTGGGGCCCTCGTTGGCTACACCTTC
NA	13	TRBV6-5	TRBJ2-5	TRBD1	CASSPDRVETQYF	TGTGCCAGCAGTCCGGACAGGGTGGAGACCCAGTACTTC
NA	15	TRBV19	TRBJ2-6	NA	CASSPTATGANVLTF	TGTGCCAGTAGCCCGACCGCGACGGGGGCCAACGTCCTGACTTTC
few	14	TRBV4-1	TRBJ1-5	TRBD1	CASSRTGDSQPQHF	TGCGCCAGCAGCCGGACAGGGGACAGTCAGCCCCAGCATTTT
NA	16	TRBV19	TRBJ2-2	TRBD2	CASSSQRAGYTGELFF	TGTGCCAGTAGCTCTCAGAGAGCGGGGTACACCGGGGAGCTGTTTTTT
NA	15	TRBV7-2	TRBJ2-1	TRBD2	CASSPRTSEHNEQFF	TGTGCCAGCAGCCCACGGACTAGCGAACACAATGAGCAGTTCTTC
once	17	TRBV29-1	TRBJ2-1	TRBD2	CSVDGDGGSFSYNEQFF	TGCAGCGTTGATGGGGACGGCGGGAGTTTCTCCTACAATGAGCAGTTCTTC
NA	14	TRBV11-3	TRBJ2-1	TRBD2	CASSLGGGYNEQFF	TGTGCCAGCAGCTTAGGCGGGGGGTACAATGAGCAGTTCTTC
NA	15	TRBV2	TRBJ2-3	NA	CASSGGAHSTDTQYF	TGTGCCAGCAGTGGGGGGGCTCATTCCACAGATACGCAGTATTTT
once	16	TRBV2	TRBJ1-5	TRBD1	CASSDDRGYSNQPQHF	TGTGCCAGCAGTGACGACAGGGGTTATAGCAATCAGCCCCAGCATTTT
NA	14	TRBV11-3	TRBJ2-2	NA	CASSLLQGSRELFF	TGTGCCAGCAGCCTATTACAGGGCTCGAGGGAGCTGTTTTTT